This TCR beta chain was captured in a study of blood T cells in healthy people across ages. CDR1 and CDR2 (germline): DFQATT, SNEGSKA (reference sequence). The germline V and J ends were trimmed by 2 bases and 0 bases, with 12 bases remaining between them. The CDR3 loop spans 15 amino acids. This clonotype was seen more than once but under ten times. Its target is not known. General study points: The unsorted PBMCs prevented any conclusive comparison of naive versus antigen-experienced cells.

The use of a sample-barcoded 5' primer and a J-beta primer mix characterized a second PCR of roughly 6 to 11 cycles. TCRdb ran MiXCR on the 5' RACE reads and lists one entry per CDR3 protein. The sample includes 600,000 or so distinct CDR3 sequences, 21% seen only once; the top ten take 3% to 4%. The chain carries TRBV20-1 and TRBJ2-3; tentative D call: TRBD2 (6 bases). The sequenced sample was blood. The sequence derives from a man aged 65 to 79 in good health. In nucleotides, the CDR3 is TGCAGTGCTAGAAAGGCGCGGGGTAGCACAGATACGCAGTATTTT. It codes for CSARKARGSTDTQYF.